A single sample gave rise to the 3 T cell receptor beta chains below, sequenced in a study of graft-versus-host responses after intestinal transplantation. Antigens for these TCRs are unknown. Sequencing was performed with immunoSEQ multiplex PCR; in TCRdb, only in-frame clones are kept and a portion is missing. The profile shows approximately 110,000 clones, about 92% of them singletons. Sequences were derived from unstimulated CD8+ T cells sorted from spleen or lymph node cells, sampled before transplant. All receptors derive from a human donor who was the organ donor for an intestinal transplant.

V usage is TRBV29-1 and J usage is TRBJ1-2; D is unresolved. Between the trimmed V and J ends, which lost 5 bases and 2 bases, there was a span of 6 bases. The CDR3 has 11 residues. Per the germline V gene, CDR1 is SQVTM and CDR2 is ANQGSEA. The chain's CDR3 is CSVTTNYGYTF. CDR3 coding DNA: TGCAGCGTTACGACAAACTATGGCTACACCTTC.

The chain uses TRBV30 and TRBJ1-5; TRBD1 aligns across 8 bases. This CDR3 is built from 15 residues. CDR1 is GTSNPN, CDR2 SVGIG, per germline (reference sequence). Germline trimming cut 2 bases from V and 4 bases from J; bases unmatched to any gene: 7. In DNA, the CDR3 is TGTGCCTGGAGTTCGGCAGGGGGCAGGAATCAGCCCCAGCATTTT. As protein: CAWSSAGGRNQPQHF.

On this clone itself: The sample carries other DNA sequences with the same CDR3. The DNA for the CDR3 is TGTGCCAGCAGCTTAGGACAGAACACTGAAGCTTTCTTT. This codes for CASSLGQNTEAFF. This sequence joins TRBV7-9 and TRBJ1-1, with D unclear. Per the germline V gene, CDR1 is SEHNR and CDR2 is FQNEAQ (reference sequence). The CDR3 loop spans 13 amino acids. Trimming cost V 1 base and J 1 base, with 4 bases left between them. The entire variable domain, with the rest obtained from reference TRBV7-9 and TRBJ1-1, is as follows: DTGVSQNPRHKITKRGQNVTFRCDPISEHNRLYWYRQTLGQGPEFLTYFQNEAQLEKSRLLSDRFSAERPKGSFSTLEIQRTEQGDSAMYLCASSLGQNTEAFFGQGTRLTVV.